These T cell receptor beta chains were read from a single sample in a study of shared clonotypes between healthy human individuals. Sequencing used immunoSEQ multiplex PCR; TCRdb keeps in-frame clones, though not all of them. The sample lists about 2.1 million clones, just over 90% seen once, with 1.7% in the top ten. The material sequenced was naive CD8+ T cells from PBMCs. The source is a man aged 18 to 35 in good health. Some clones in this sample may be carry-over from other donors' samples. Each CDR3 is given with its conserved first and last residue. Size is omitted from some rows. Given values are once, few, many or a class for expanded clones.

j_call | cdr3_length | clone_size | v_call | cdr3_aa
TRBJ2-1 | 14 | NA | TRBV2 | CASSAGPPYNEQFF
TRBJ2-2 | 14 | NA | TRBV6-6 | CASSYGGDTGELFF
TRBJ2-2 | 16 | NA | TRBV27 | CASRPTGRSGTGELFF
TRBJ2-3 | 14 | NA | TRBV7-3 | CASSLYLGTDTQYF
TRBJ2-1 | 16 | NA | TRBV7-9 | CASRDGQGSFYSEQFF
TRBJ2-7 | 18 | NA | TRBV4-1 | CASSHPPKTGDITYEQYF
TRBJ1-2 | 14 | NA | TRBV7-9 | CASSLATESYGYTF
TRBJ2-1 | 15 | NA | TRBV9 | CASALDRAFYNEQFF
TRBJ1-1 | 15 | NA | TRBV9 | CASSVGAVMNTEAFF
TRBJ2-7 | 19 | few | TRBV4-1 | CASSQERLAGLVCPYEQYF
TRBJ1-1 | 12 | NA | TRBV7-9 | CASSLGGMAPFF
TRBJ2-7 | 15 | NA | TRBV11-2 | CASSLGASPSYEQYF
TRBJ2-5 | 16 | NA | TRBV19 | CASSRGQGGFGETQYF
TRBJ1-5 | 15 | once | TRBV27 | CASSLYLSVSQPQHF
TRBJ2-1 | 11 | NA | TRBV7-9 | CASSTSQEQFF
TRBJ2-7 | 13 | NA | TRBV27 | CASSLPGTYEQYF
TRBJ2-7 | 16 | NA | TRBV10-2 | CASTYPSAGSTYEQYF
TRBJ1-2 | 16 | NA | TRBV25-1 | CASSESARGQNYGYTF
TRBJ1-1 | 13 | NA | TRBV28 | CASSIMLDTEAFF